The TCR beta chain described here comes from a study of beta chain features in type 1 diabetes (dated by TCRdb to the late 2010s). Notes on the research overall: No differences in mean age, gender distribution, total cell number or subset yield were found between patients and healthy donors. A total of under 140,000,000 sorted cells were examined across all samples, and the number of cells per subset was strongly correlated with RNA yield. In the study, recently diagnosed type 1 diabetes patients and matched healthy donors were compared on the TCRB repertoires of their sorted circulating CD4+ T cell subsets. Whereas all 28 donors provided naive and central memory subsets, regulatory and stem cell-like memory subsets were isolated from just 8 patients and about 8 healthy donors. What the study reported, not specific to this receptor: Type 1 diabetes patients showed a moderate but significant shortening of TCRB CDR3 length in all four CD4+ subsets. The naive, central memory and regulatory TCRB repertoires appeared to resemble one another more closely among patients than among healthy donors. Because small numbers of individuals were included in the HLA sub-analyses, any influence of HLA type on TCRB rearrangement was left unresolved. At VDJ recombination sites, patients with type 1 diabetes made fewer insertions and deleted more nucleotides, a pattern implying thymic rearrangement abnormalities. PCR may preferentially amplify shorter templates, but because patient and control samples were amplified and corrected together, any resulting skew would affect both groups equally. Because cDNA rather than genomic DNA was sequenced, highly expressing activated cells could have been over-represented, although no difference in activation and CD3 levels was found between groups.

All of the isolated RNA was reverse transcribed with the High Capacity cDNA Reverse Transcription Kit, so expressed TCRB transcripts were sequenced. Deep immunoSEQ sequencing was performed on naive, central memory and regulatory T cell samples, with an average of roughly 3.3 million total reads per sample. Sorted cells were lysed in RLT buffer and RNA was extracted with DNase-treated RNeasy Micro or Mini kits, depending on cell number. To prevent cross-contamination, each cell subset was processed individually, whereas patient and healthy donor samples were processed jointly. The immunoSEQ multiplex PCR was used to amplify TCRB sequences from cDNA, yielding 87-bp fragments that span the CDR3 region. Amplicons were sequenced on the Illumina HiSeq platform. The authors' pipeline ran thus. Synthetic template baselines were used to correct PCR bias computationally, reads within Hamming distance 2 were collapsed together, and singletons that could not be merged were discarded. Reads were aligned to IMGT to assign V, D and J genes, CDR3 length, and insertions or deletions at six rearrangement sites. Within each subset, clonotype counts were normalized to sorted cell number, after which true diversity and Gini coefficients were computed with the tcR R package. The overlap coefficient, calculated on TCRB nucleotide sequences, was used to measure repertoire sharing. The table comes from immuneACCESS by way of TCRdb, which keeps in-frame sequences with V and J called. Part of the clones is missing from these tables; in studies checked, under half for an unresolved V gene and the rest for unknown reasons. For V, J and clone size, that table is used; D and trimming come from the DNA. The sample includes about 340,000 clones, with 7% to 9% observed a single time. The ten largest clonotypes hold roughly 0.44% of the sample.

A note on this clone: This receptor's antigen is unknown. No base-level quality is on record; no much larger clone is a single base apart.

V is reduced by 2 bases and J by 4 bases, leaving a spacing of 6 bases between them. CDR1 is given as MNHEY and CDR2 as SVGAGI, both from the germline V gene. There are 13 amino acids in the CDR3, from cysteine to phenylalanine inclusive. Only the CDR3 region is kept as DNA, spanning 39 bases read in frame from base 1. A single peripheral blood draw of roughly 0.11 L on average was collected from each donor into heparinised tubes. Naive, central memory, regulatory and stem cell-like memory CD4+ T cells were sorted on a BD FACSAria II using a panel including CD45RO, CCR7, CD25, CD127, CD95 and CD27. Purity was above 95% for every sorted population. PBMCs were isolated immediately by Lymphoprep density gradient centrifugation and stained directly without culture. Samples were stained and sorted in pairs, with one healthy donor and one patient per experiment, so that batch effects were minimized.

Here the chain combines TRBV6-5 and TRBJ1-5; no D gene can be assigned with confidence. The TCR was taken from a woman between 18 and 29 years old in good health. Sequencing used central memory CD4+ T cells from blood. In nucleotides, the sequence is TGTGCCAGCAGTTACGACGTGAATCAGCCCCAGCATTTT. Translated, it reads CASSYDVNQPQHF.